Relative to its sample, the clone carrying this TCR beta chain is medium-sized. Its specificity is not known. Germline-derived CDR1 and CDR2 are MNHEY and SMNVEV (reference sequence). Losses at the gene ends were 1 base for V and 5 bases for J; bases not matched to a gene: 4. The CDR3 totals 14 residues. This specimen belongs to a study of T cells in Graves' hyperthyroidism and ophthalmopathy. Broader study findings: Most expanded thyroid clonotypes above 0.001 recurred in blood. The model forecast ophthalmopathy, anticipating it by a median around 6.5 months before onset.

Amplified TCR beta CDR3 regions came from RNA transcripts. Carried out on the TCR CDR3, a first-round RT-PCR used the HTBI primer set. TCRdb reanalysed the multiplex PCR reads using MiXCR and keeps one entry per CDR3 protein. This table has 400,000 to 550,000 distinct CDR3 sequences, approximately 25% appearing once. Sequencing used blood. The chain links TRBV27 to TRBJ2-7; 8 bases are a match to TRBD1. The sequence came from a woman younger than 45 with Graves' ophthalmopathy. The CDR3 nucleotides read TGTGCCAGCAGTTTATTGGACAGGGTCCACGAGCAGTACTTC. This translates into CASSLLDRVHEQYF.